This TCR beta chain was observed in a study of T cell repertoires in cytomegalovirus infection. Study as a whole: In public TCR beta signatures, there were indications of both CMV infection and matching HLA type.

TCRdb redid the calling of the reads with MiXCR, one entry per CDR3 protein. The repertoire holds about 490,000 distinct CDR3 sequences, with approximately 15% as singletons. The CDR3 loop spans 15 amino acids. V gave up 1 base and J gave up 0 bases, with 7 bases separating them. Germline V gene lookup returns CDR1 SEHNR and CDR2 FQNEAQ (reference sequence). This clonotype was seen many times. This sequence originates from a human donor in good health (CMV status not recorded). Some clones in this sample may be carry-over from other donors' samples. Sequencing was carried out using CD8+ T cells from PBMCs. The rearrangement joins TRBV7-9 to TRBJ1-3; no definite D call. The CDR3, as DNA: TGTGCCAGCAGCTTAGGAACGATCTCTGGAAACACCATATATTTT. Its translation is CASSLGTISGNTIYF.